This T cell receptor (beta chain) is drawn from a study of monozygotic twins with inflammatory bowel disease (dated by TCRdb to the late 2010s). Study-level background: The full study comprised around 30 monozygotic twin pairs: nine German pairs (four IBD-concordant, five IBD-discordant) and 19 IBD-discordant Danish pairs. Each individual had, on average, about 151 000 unique TCRalpha sequences and 181 000 unique TCRbeta sequences available for analysis. The search for disease-associated traits relied mainly on comparing IBD patients with their genetically identical healthy co-twins within discordant pairs.

Results the study describes overall, beyond this receptor: Because patients received different immunosuppressive treatments, the repertoires may have picked up extra background noise and variability between individuals. No difference in repertoire similarity was observed between concordant and discordant twins, possibly owing to limited statistical power. IBD patients shared fewer clonotypes with other individuals than healthy twins did, most markedly in patients showing signs of disease activity. The results gave no support for a single strong signal or clonotype linked to IBD. TCRbeta repertoire diversity, by inverse Simpson index, was decreased in IBD patients compared with their healthy co-twins. Distinction between different T cell subtypes could not be achieved in the analysis.

From each donor, an approximately 2.4 ml peripheral blood sample was drawn into PAXgene tubes and stored at -80 degrees C. Total RNA was isolated from whole blood with the PAXgene blood miRNA kit on an automated QIAcube, without T cell sorting. Peripheral blood from monozygotic twin pairs concordant or discordant for inflammatory bowel disease was subjected to deep TCRalpha and TCRbeta repertoire profiling with unique molecular barcoding. For every twin pair, smoking habits were documented, and each individual was categorised as a current, former or never smoker. Libraries were made using 5' RACE. For each TCR library, roughly 3,600 ng of total RNA was used. For each sample, cDNA synthesis with SMARTScribe reverse transcriptase was split into eight separate reactions. During cDNA synthesis, template switching introduced unique molecular identifiers that contained a 6-nucleotide sample barcode. TCRalpha and TCRbeta cDNA was amplified in two nested PCRs of approximately 16 and 10 cycles, and bead purification was carried out after each PCR. Before amplification, the cDNA was both treated with uracil DNA-glycosylase and purified with the QIAquick PCR purification kit. In the second PCR, Illumina TruSeq-compatible adapters and sample-specific barcodes were added. Library quality and concentration were assessed using TapeStation and Qubit, and roughly 5.5 ng of each library was pooled. Pooled libraries were sequenced on an Illumina HiSeq2500 single-index Rapid Run with 2 x 100 bp reads and custom sequencing primers. In the authors' own workflow: UMI-based consensus assembly with MiGEC version 1.2.6 was used to correct PCR and sequencing errors. MiXCR version 2.1.1 was used for V(D)J alignment, clonotype assembly and CDR3 extraction. To normalise gene usage, clonotype sharing and MAIT/NKT TCR abundance, the top 1000, 10 000 and 20 000 clonotypes in each sample were analysed. After downsampling to 27 000 UMIs, diversity was calculated as the inverse Simpson index using the vegan R package. Paired Mann-Whitney U tests on discordant twin pairs were used, with Benjamini-Hochberg multiple-testing correction. Each CDR3 protein sequence appears as one entry after TCRdb reprocessed the reads, and no DNA is included. These V and J calls derive from TCRdb rather than the authors' analysis. This sample's listing comprises 300,000 to 450,000 distinct CDR3 sequences. The ten top clones hold just over 2.5% of the sample.

Its CDR3 holds 14 amino acids, cysteine through phenylalanine. DNA is not on record. CDR1 LGHNA and CDR2 YSLEER were looked up in the germline V gene. About this clonotype: Its antigen is currently not known.

Source material: blood. The clonotype was recovered from a human donor with ulcerative colitis or Crohn's disease, or a healthy co-twin of an affected twin (not recorded which). The chain couples TRBV4-3 to TRBJ2-5. The CDR3 region: CASSQEAFQETQYF.